The TCR beta chain under discussion was sequenced for a study of cytomegalovirus exposure and HLA in healthy donors. Study outcomes and limitations: It emerged from a later analysis that several of the most significant clusters appeared to be linked to common viral pathogens. The authors later linked a missense DCLRE1C variant to TCR beta V- and J-gene trimming. Most of the TCR beta V segments (in an earlier analysis) were productive either about 90% or about 30% of the time. Researchers counted roughly 150 TCR beta chains as cytomegalovirus-associated.

Vbeta (60) and Jbeta (13) primers were used in the PCR. The assay was immunoSEQ multiplex PCR, and TCRdb's table has in-frame clones only and misses some. The data show roughly 190,000 clones, 60% to 85% seen once. In germline, CDR1 is LNHNV, CDR2 YYDKDF (reference sequence). V lost 0 bases and J lost 0, with 14 bases in between. The CDR3 sequence is 17 residues long. On this clone itself: Its antigen is still unknown.

The specimen was PBMCs. The TCR was taken from a woman aged 40 to 50 in good health and CMV-seronegative. V is TRBV15 and J is TRBJ1-1; D might be TRBD1 (6 bases). In DNA, the CDR3 is TGTGCCACCAGCAGAGATCGGGGGGCGCGGGTGAACACTGAAGCTTTCTTT. Protein: CATSRDRGARVNTEAFF.